This TCR beta chain was found in a study of PD-1 blockade in mismatch repair-deficient tumors. From germline, CDR1 is MDHEN and CDR2 SYDVKM. The CDR3 length is 13 residues. Trimming removed 4 bases from V and 9 bases from J, with 13 bases in between. Turning to this clone: The antigen remains undetermined.

The study, taken as a whole, reports: Tumor-resident clones, often undetectable pretreatment in blood, expanded then contracted after pembrolizumab.

Measured with immunoSEQ multiplex PCR; TCRdb has only the in-frame clones, and not every one. The sample carries approximately 25,000 clones, about 83% recorded once. V usage is TRBV28 and J usage is TRBJ1-5; a weak D match, TRBD1 (5 bases). The clonotype was recovered from an adult with mismatch repair-deficient cancer. The starting material was peripheral blood, obtained 12 weeks after starting pembrolizumab. As DNA, the CDR3 is TGTGCCAGCAGTTCAGGGTCGTGGGGGCCCCAGCATTTT. Protein sequence: CASSSGSWGPQHF.